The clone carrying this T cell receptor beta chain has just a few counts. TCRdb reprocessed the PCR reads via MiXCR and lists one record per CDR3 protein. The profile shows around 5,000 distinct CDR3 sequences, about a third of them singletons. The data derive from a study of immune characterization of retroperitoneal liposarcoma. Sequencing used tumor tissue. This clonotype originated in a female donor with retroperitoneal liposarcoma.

CDR3 sequence (DNA): TGTGCCAGCACCAAGTGGGGACTAGCGGACCACAATGAGCAGTTCTTC. Encoded protein: CASTKWGLADHNEQFF. The chain joins TRBV6-8 to TRBJ2-1; 11 bases match TRBD2. Germline CDR1 and CDR2: MNHGY and SAAAGT. The CDR3 totals 16 residues. V dropped 7 bases and J dropped 5; count of bases not matched to a gene: 10.